The 6 T cell receptor beta chains below were found in one sample sequenced in a study of memory CD4+ T cells and cytomegalovirus serostatus. The protocol was immunoSEQ multiplex PCR, while the TCRdb copy is restricted to in-frame clones and leaves out a portion. The sample yields fewer than 75,000 clones, 70% to 80% seen once. The sort gate was single viable CD3+CD4+CD8-CD45RO+ cells for memory CD4+ T cells. Sequencing was carried out using memory CD4+ T cells from blood. Source of these receptors: an adult in good health and CMV-seronegative.

The chain combines TRBV11-2 with TRBJ2-1; D not certain. V was clipped by 2 bases and J by 8 bases, with 10 bases between them. The germline V gene has CDR1 SGHAT and CDR2 FQNNGV. CDR3 length: 13 amino acids. CDR3 sequence reads: CASSLSPADEQFF. As DNA, the CDR3 is TGTGCCAGCAGCTTATCCCCGGCGGATGAGCAGTTCTTC.

The chain carries TRBV23-1 and TRBJ1-1; D remains unclear. TRBV23-1 qualifies as an ORF whose function is uncertain. V gave up 0 bases and J gave up 6 bases, with 23 bases separating them. This CDR3 region has 18 residues. CDR3 nucleotide sequence: TGCGCCAGCAGTCAATCACGAGGTTTCGGCACCACAGCCGCTGAAGCTTTCTTT. Amino acid sequence: CASSQSRGFGTTAAEAFF.

Comments on this clone: Sequence at one end of the junction differs from germline and may be a read error. The CDR3: CAGSPGLDTRETQYF. In nucleotides, the CDR3 is TGTGCCGGCAGCCCCGGTTTGGACACTAGAGAGACCCAGTACTTC. The rearrangement uses TRBV7-3 and TRBJ2-5; D tentatively reads TRBD1 or TRBD2 (5 bases each). CDR1 and CDR2 from the germline V gene are SGHTA and FQGTGA. The CDR3 has 15 amino acids.

This clone was detected once. V is TRBV6-6 and J is TRBJ1-6, with 7 bases identical to TRBD1. The germline V gene has CDR1 MNHNY and CDR2 SVGAGI (reference sequence). This CDR3 is 14 amino acids long. J was trimmed by 5 bases and V by 7 bases; bases with no gene match: 5. Here the CDR3 DNA reads TGTGCCAGCACCCCGGACAGGAATAATTCACCCCTCCACTTT. It translates to CASTPDRNNSPLHF.

The chain joins TRBV2 to TRBJ1-4; a weak D match, TRBD1 (5 bases). Germline values: CDR1 SNHLY, CDR2 FYNNEI. V shed 3 bases and J shed 3 bases, with 8 bases lying between them. This CDR3 has 14 amino acids. This CDR3 is CASSDGGANEKLFF. For the CDR3, the DNA is TGTGCCAGCAGTGACGGAGGGGCTAATGAAAAACTGTTTTTT.

This rearrangement joins TRBV28 to TRBJ1-5; no reliable D call. Trimming took 7 bases from V and 1 from J, leaving 11 bases between them. CDR3 length: 14 amino acids. From germline, CDR1 is MDHEN and CDR2 SYDVKM. The CDR3 DNA reads TGTGCCAGCACCCCCGGCGGGAGCAATCAGCCCCAGCATTTT. Protein: CASTPGGSNQPQHF.